Shown below are 15 T cell receptor beta chains from a single sample sequenced in a study of CD8 T cells in Susac syndrome. RNA amounts of roughly 0.45 to 1 ug underwent reverse transcription with random hexamers. In TCRdb, the immunoSEQ multiplex PCR reads were re-called with MiXCR into one record per CDR3 protein. The data contain around 200,000 distinct CDR3 sequences, around nine tenths of them singletons. Sequencing was performed on CD8+ T cells from PBMCs. The receptor source for this set is a human donor with multiple sclerosis.

V gene TRBV6-5 combines with J gene TRBJ1-6, with a weak D call TRBD1 (6 bases). The CDR3 is made up of 14 amino acids. V dropped 2 bases and J dropped 9 bases, with 11 bases sitting between them. CDR1 is MNHEY and CDR2 is SVGAGI in the germline V gene. DNA of the CDR3: TGTGCCAGCAGTTACGGGGGGGCGAGTTCACCCCTCCACTTT. Translation gives CASSYGGASSPLHF.

The table lists this clonotype with a few counts. V and J are TRBV19 and TRBJ1-1; D is unclear. Per the germline V gene, CDR1 is LNHDA and CDR2 is SQIVND (reference sequence). This CDR3 has 13 residues. V gave up 3 bases and J gave up 1 base, with 6 bases separating them. The CDR3 reads CASSMGRNTEAFF. The DNA for the CDR3 is TGTGCCAGTAGTATGGGCAGGAACACTGAAGCTTTCTTT.

The rearrangement links TRBV5-6 to TRBJ1-5; D gene unclear. This CDR3 is built from 15 residues. Looked up from germline, CDR1 is SGHDT and CDR2 is YYEEEE. V lost 2 bases, J lost 0 bases, and 9 bases lay in between. The CDR3 protein is CASSFGRNSNQPQHF. The CDR3, as DNA: TGTGCCAGCAGCTTCGGGAGGAATAGCAATCAGCCCCAGCATTTT. Filled out from reference TRBV5-6 and TRBJ1-5, the complete variable domain reads DAGVTQSPTHLIKTRGQQVTLRCSPKSGHDTVSWYQQALGQGPQFIFQYYEEEERQRGNFPDRFSGHQFPNYSSELNVNALLLGDSALYLCASSFGRNSNQPQHFGDGTRLSIL.

V and J are TRBV19 and TRBJ2-1; 8 bases line up with TRBD1. The CDR3 contains 13 residues. Germline CDR1 and CDR2: LNHDA and SQIVND (reference sequence). J was trimmed by 8 bases and V by 5 bases; bases with no gene match: 5. For the CDR3, the DNA is TGTGCCAGTAGTGGCAGGGGGCGGGATGAGCAGTTCTTC. This encodes CASSGRGRDEQFF.

The chain links TRBV2 to TRBJ1-1; no clear D gene. This CDR3 is built from 13 residues. V shed 1 base and J shed 6 bases, with 9 bases lying between them. CDR1 is SNHLY and CDR2 is FYNNEI in the germline V gene. CDR3 sequence reads: CASSEDSLAEAFF. CDR3 nucleotides: TGTGCCAGCAGTGAAGACAGCCTCGCTGAAGCTTTCTTT.

The chain employs TRBV6-1 and TRBJ1-1; possibly TRBD1 for D (5 bases). V lost 3 bases and J lost 3, with 8 bases in between. CDR1 and CDR2 from the germline V gene are MNHNS and SASEGT. The CDR3 runs to 13 residues. This chain's CDR3 is CASSEQGHTEAFF. For the CDR3, the DNA is TGTGCCAGCAGTGAGCAGGGCCACACTGAAGCTTTCTTT.

The chain recombines TRBV7-9 with TRBJ2-7, with 12 bases that match TRBD2. Trimming took 5 bases from V and 2 from J; bases not matched to a gene: 4. There are 15 residues in the CDR3. In germline, CDR1 is SEHNR, CDR2 FQNEAQ (reference sequence). The chain's CDR3 is CASSGLAGRPYEQYF. CDR3 DNA sequence: TGTGCCAGCAGCGGACTAGCGGGAAGACCCTACGAGCAGTACTTC.

The chain links TRBV19 to TRBJ1-1; the D is unclear. Trimming left V 1 base short and J 5 bases short, with 14 bases between. CDR1 is LNHDA, CDR2 SQIVND, per germline (reference sequence). The CDR3 is 15 residues long. CDR3 in DNA: TGTGCCAGTAGTATAGGCGCACACCCGAAGACTGAAGCTTTCTTT. This gives the protein CASSIGAHPKTEAFF.

The chain is built from TRBV13 and TRBJ2-1; perhaps TRBD1 as D (6 bases). Per the germline V gene, CDR1 is PRHDT and CDR2 is FYEKMQ (reference sequence). V gave up 3 bases and J gave up 9 bases, with 12 bases separating them. This CDR3 contains 13 residues. The CDR3 DNA is TGTGCCAGCAGCTTTTTCAGGGACACTGAGCAGTTCTTC. Its protein is CASSFFRDTEQFF.

The chain is built from TRBV9 and TRBJ2-7, with 7 bases aligning to TRBD2. CDR1 and CDR2 (germline): SGDLS, YYNGEE. This CDR3 comprises 13 residues. J was trimmed by 6 bases and V by 3 bases; bases with no gene match: 6. The CDR3 nucleotides are TGTGCCAGCAGCGCTCCGGGAGGTCCCGAGCAGTACTTC. Encoded protein: CASSAPGGPEQYF.

This sequence joins TRBV6-5 and TRBJ2-1; 10 nucleotides match TRBD2. This CDR3 is built from 15 residues. Germline lookup yields CDR1 MNHEY and CDR2 SVGAGI. After removal of 6 bases from V and 3 bases from J, the junction contained 5 bases not matched to a gene. In DNA form, the CDR3 reads TGTGCCAGCAGACGCGGACTAGCGGACTACAATGAGCAGTTCTTC. Protein sequence: CASRRGLADYNEQFF.

The V call is TRBV27, the J call TRBJ1-2, with D tentatively TRBD1 (6 bases). The germline V and J ends were trimmed by 2 bases and 5 bases, with 15 bases remaining between them. This CDR3 has 15 amino acids. Germline CDR1 MNHEY, CDR2 SMNVEV (reference sequence). CDR3 DNA: TGTGCCAGCAGTTTAGGACAGACTCCAATATATGGCTACACCTTC. It specifies CASSLGQTPIYGYTF.

The V and J genes are TRBV12-3 or TRBV12-4 and TRBJ2-7; D is possibly TRBD1 (6 bases). The CDR3 contains 17 residues. V lost 4 bases, J lost 3 bases, and 22 bases lay in between. The CDR3, as DNA: TGTGCCAGCAGTTGTTTCAGGGGAGAGTATCCATACTACGAGCAGTACTTC. This codes for CASSCFRGEYPYYEQYF.

This chain connects TRBV10-3 to TRBJ2-7; unclear D gene. CDR3 length equals 13 residues. Germline CDR1 reads ENHRY; CDR2 reads SYGVKD. The ends were cut back, 3 bases at V and 2 bases at J, with 8 bases in the middle. The CDR3 is CAISEGFAYEQYF. The CDR3 DNA is TGTGCCATCAGTGAAGGGTTCGCCTACGAGCAGTACTTC.

This chain joins TRBV9 and TRBJ2-5; TRBD2 is a possible D gene (5 bases). Looked up from germline, CDR1 is SGDLS and CDR2 is YYNGEE. This CDR3 comprises 14 residues. Trimming shortened V by 0 bases and J by 5 bases, and 11 bases separated the two germline ends. The CDR3 here is CASSVESGAETQYF. The CDR3 DNA reads as TGTGCCAGCAGCGTAGAGAGCGGAGCGGAGACCCAGTACTTC.